This is a list of T cell receptor beta chains from one sample in a study of blood T cells in healthy people across ages. TCRdb reanalysed the 5' RACE reads using MiXCR and keeps one entry per CDR3 protein. The data show about 590,000 distinct CDR3 sequences, with about 28% seen just once and approximately 14% held by the top ten. The sample was blood. These receptors all stem from a woman of 80 years or more in good health. CDR3s include the opening cysteine and the closing phenylalanine or tryptophan. Each record gives: V gene, D gene, J gene, clone size, CDR3 DNA, CDR3 protein. The D gene is left open where the match is weak. Expanded clones are given a class, and other clones once, few, many or no size at all.

TRBV7-3,TRBD1,TRBJ2-7,NA,TGTGCCAGCAGCCCAATACGGGACAGGGTCGGCGAGCAGTACTTC,CASSPIRDRVGEQYF
TRBV2,TRBD2,TRBJ2-1,NA,TGTGCCAGCAGAGAAACTCTAGCGGGGTTCTTC,CASRETLAGFF
TRBV28,TRBD1,TRBJ2-7,many,TGTGCCAGCAGTTTGGGGACAGGGAAGTCCTACGAGCAGTACTTC,CASSLGTGKSYEQYF
TRBV7-6,NA,TRBJ1-1,NA,TGTGCCAGCAGCTCTACACGGGGGGACACTGAAGCTTTCTTT,CASSSTRGDTEAFF
TRBV18,NA,TRBJ1-6,few,TGTGCCAGCTCACCATCGGACGGGAATTCACCCCTCCACTTT,CASSPSDGNSPLHF
TRBV7-9,NA,TRBJ1-3,once,TGTGCCAGCAGCCCATTACCCCCGCTTAACAGCTCTGGAAACACCATATATTTT,CASSPLPPLNSSGNTIYF
TRBV7-2,NA,TRBJ2-1,many,TGTGCCAGCAGCTCAATAGCGGCATACAATGAGCAGTTCTTC,CASSSIAAYNEQFF
TRBV20-1,NA,TRBJ1-1,medium-sized,TGCAGTGCTAGATGGGGGGCTGAACCCGCTGAAGCTTTCTTT,CSARWGAEPAEAFF
TRBV20-1,NA,TRBJ1-2,many,TGCAGTGCTAGACCCCCACAGGTTGACGGCTACACCTTC,CSARPPQVDGYTF
TRBV2,NA,TRBJ1-2,many,TGTGCCAGCAGTCCGCGGACAGCATCTAACTATGGCTACACCTTC,CASSPRTASNYGYTF
TRBV5-1,TRBD2,TRBJ2-7,many,TGCGCCAGCAGCTTGGAGCGGGGGGGCCGGGACGAGCAGTACTTC,CASSLERGGRDEQYF
TRBV30,NA,TRBJ2-7,few,TGTGCCTGGAGACTGGCAGGACAGGGAGGGTACGAGCAGTACTTC,CAWRLAGQGGYEQYF
TRBV6-2/TRBV6-3,TRBD1,TRBJ2-1,many,TGTGCCAGCAGTCCCCCGGGACAGGGGGCGCGGAATGAGCAGTTCTTC,CASSPPGQGARNEQFF
TRBV9,NA,TRBJ2-3,many,TGTGCCAGCAGCGTAGTTGGTAGCACAGATACGCAGTATTTT,CASSVVGSTDTQYF
TRBV5-1,TRBD1,TRBJ1-2,many,TGCGCCAGCAGCGTGGTAGGGGACAGCGAAACGGGCTACACCTTC,CASSVVGDSETGYTF
TRBV9,NA,TRBJ1-2,many,TGTGCCAGCAGCGAGACGGTTGTCGGCGGCTACACCTTC,CASSETVVGGYTF
TRBV25-1,NA,TRBJ1-1,few,TGTGCCAGCAGAGCCGGGACATACAACACTGAAGCTTTCTTT,CASRAGTYNTEAFF
TRBV30,TRBD2,TRBJ2-3,NA,TGTGCCTGGACCGTCGGGGGGGCTACCACAGATACGCAGTATTTT,CAWTVGGATTDTQYF
TRBV5-5,NA,TRBJ1-4,many,TGTGCCAGCACCCGTCTATCAACTAATGAAAAACTGTTTTTT,CASTRLSTNEKLFF
TRBV5-6,TRBD1,TRBJ2-1,many,TGTGCCAGCAGCAGTACGGGACAGGGTAACAATGAGCAGTTCTTC,CASSSTGQGNNEQFF
TRBV6-1,NA,TRBJ1-2,NA,TGTGCCAGCAGTGAGGGGACTATGAGATATGGCTACACCTTC,CASSEGTMRYGYTF
TRBV7-2,NA,TRBJ2-7,once,TGTGCCAGCAGCTTAGCGGCAGGGGGGAAGGGGTACTTC,CASSLAAGGKGYF
TRBV6-5,TRBD1,TRBJ1-2,NA,TGTGCCAGCAGTCGGGACAGGGCCCTAGGTGGCTACACCTTC,CASSRDRALGGYTF
TRBV5-1,TRBD2,TRBJ2-1,NA,TGCGCCAGCAGCTTGGTTGCGGGAGGTCTTATCAATGAGCAGTTCTTC,CASSLVAGGLINEQFF
TRBV7-2,TRBD2,TRBJ2-1,few,TGTGCCAGCAGCGAAGCGGGACTAGCGGAGTACAACGAGCAGTTCTTC,CASSEAGLAEYNEQFF
TRBV20-1,NA,TRBJ1-4,NA,TGCAGTGCTGTAAGACATGGTGACGAAAAACTGTTTTTT,CSAVRHGDEKLFF
TRBV27,NA,TRBJ1-5,NA,TGTGCCAGCAGTTTAGGGGGTAGGTTTGGCAATCAGCCCCAGCATTTT,CASSLGGRFGNQPQHF
TRBV9,NA,TRBJ2-2,few,TGTGCCAGCAGCCCTAAGCGGGTTAACACCGGGGAGCTGTTTTTT,CASSPKRVNTGELFF
TRBV24-1,NA,TRBJ1-1,many,TGTGCCACCACCCCATCACGGGGGGGAGAAGCTTTCTTT,CATTPSRGGEAFF
TRBV20-1,NA,TRBJ2-7,NA,TGCAGTGCTAAAGCCCACAGCTCCTACGAGCAGTACTTC,CSAKAHSSYEQYF
TRBV5-1,NA,TRBJ2-7,many,TGCGCCAGCAGCTTAACGGGGCGGGGGCACGAGCAGTACTTC,CASSLTGRGHEQYF
TRBV7-9,NA,TRBJ2-5,NA,TGTGTCTCGGAGGGAGCGGAGACCCAGTACTTC,CVSEGAETQYF
TRBV29-1,TRBD2,TRBJ2-7,many,TGCAGCGTGTCGGGGGGTGGCAGTTCCTACGAGCAGTACTTC,CSVSGGGSSYEQYF
TRBV9,NA,TRBJ2-2,many,TGTGCCAGCAGCCCCTGGAACGTAAACACCGGGGAGCTGTTTTTT,CASSPWNVNTGELFF
TRBV27,NA,TRBJ1-2,few,TGTGCCAGCAGTTCCTTCGGTGACTATGGCTACACCTTC,CASSSFGDYGYTF
TRBV9,NA,TRBJ2-3,NA,TGTGCCAGCAGCGTAGCCCACCTCTTGGGGGGGGCGACAGGTACGCAGTATTTT,CASSVAHLLGGATGTQYF
TRBV28,NA,TRBJ2-5,many,TGTGCCAGCAGTTTCCCCCTGTACGGGGAGCCGAAAGAGACCCAGTACTTC,CASSFPLYGEPKETQYF
TRBV10-3,NA,TRBJ2-7,few,TGTGCCATCAGTGAGTCCCGAGGGGGTAGAAACAATGAGCAGTACTTC,CAISESRGGRNNEQYF
TRBV18,NA,TRBJ2-2,NA,TGTGCCAGCTCACCACCCACTCTTTCGGGGAGAAGGAGCACCGGGGAGCTGTTTTTT,CASSPPTLSGRRSTGELFF
TRBV7-8,NA,TRBJ2-1,many,TGTGCCAGCAGCTCCCGGCGGAGCGAGTACAATGAGCAGTTCTTC,CASSSRRSEYNEQFF
TRBV7-2,TRBD1,TRBJ1-4,many,TGTGCCAGCAGCCACGACAGGGGGAGAGAAAAACTGTTTTTT,CASSHDRGREKLFF
TRBV7-2,NA,TRBJ2-5,NA,TGTGCCAGCAGCCCGCAGGGGGGTCTAGCAGGAGAGACCCAGTACTTC,CASSPQGGLAGETQYF
TRBV4-3,TRBD1,TRBJ1-4,many,TGCGCCAGCAGCCAAGACGGAGGGGGCACAACTAATGAAAAACTGTTTTTT,CASSQDGGGTTNEKLFF
TRBV9,TRBD1,TRBJ1-1,NA,TGTGCCAGCAGCGTCGCTCCGGGACAGGACACTGAAGCTTTCTTT,CASSVAPGQDTEAFF
TRBV6-1,NA,TRBJ2-5,many,TGTGCCAGCAGTGAAAGCCAAGAGACCCAGTACTTC,CASSESQETQYF
TRBV2,NA,TRBJ2-3,many,TGTGCCAGCAGTTCCCCGGGCACCGGCACAGATACGCAGTATTTT,CASSSPGTGTDTQYF
TRBV29-1,TRBD1,TRBJ1-2,many,TGCAGCGTGTCGTGGGACAGGGGTTATGGCTACACCTTC,CSVSWDRGYGYTF
TRBV5-1,TRBD1,TRBJ1-1,many,TGCGCCAGCAGCGGGGACGGGACAGCGTCCACTGAAGCTTTCTTT,CASSGDGTASTEAFF
TRBV20-1,NA,TRBJ2-3,NA,TGCAGTGCTAGTACCTACACCACAGATACGCAGTATTTT,CSASTYTTDTQYF
TRBV28,NA,TRBJ1-1,NA,TGTGCCAGCAGTTTACCAGGGGTGGTCACTGAAGCTTTCTTT,CASSLPGVVTEAFF
TRBV7-2,NA,TRBJ2-3,many,TGTGCCAGCAGCCCTACCTCGGGGACTCCTAATACGCAGTATTTT,CASSPTSGTPNTQYF
TRBV7-2,TRBD1,TRBJ2-7,NA,TGTGCCAGCAGCTTCTGGGGACAGGGCAGCTACGAGCAGTACTTC,CASSFWGQGSYEQYF
TRBV15,NA,TRBJ1-4,NA,TGTGCCACCAGTCCTGGGACCCTCTCGGAAAAACTGTTTTTT,CATSPGTLSEKLFF